The 3 T cell receptor beta chains given below trace back to one sample, sequenced in a study of T cells in Graves' hyperthyroidism and ophthalmopathy. RNA transcripts provided the source from which TCR beta CDR3 regions were amplified. An initial round of RT-PCR targeting the TCR CDR3 relied on the HTBI primer set. TCRdb re-called the multiplex PCR reads through MiXCR, storing one row per CDR3 protein. The sample holds 450,000 to 650,000 distinct CDR3 sequences, approximately 17% seen once. Sample: blood. The receptor source for this set is a woman younger than 35 with Graves' ophthalmopathy.

This rearrangement joins TRBV5-1 to TRBJ2-1; D remains ambiguous. V was pared by 7 bases and J by 5 bases, with 13 bases between. Germline V lookup: CDR1 SGHRS, CDR2 YFSETQ. This CDR3 region has 13 residues. CDR3 sequence reads: CASLDGPHNEQFF. DNA for the CDR3: TGCGCCAGCCTGGATGGGCCCCACAATGAGCAGTTCTTC.

In its sample, this clonotype was seen once. Since a much larger clone is just one base distant, this may be a read error. The chain uses TRBV28 and TRBJ2-1; no clear D. The CDR3 is 16 amino acids. Between the trimmed V and J ends, which lost 3 bases and 1 base, there was a span of 13 bases. The germline V gene encodes CDR1 MDHEN and CDR2 SYDVKM. CDR3 sequence reads: CASSLSVLGSYNEQFF. CDR3 DNA sequence: TGTGCCAGCAGTTTGTCGGTGTTGGGTTCCTACAATGAGCAGTTCTTC.

This clonotype was recorded a few times. The chain uses TRBV6-4 and TRBJ1-2; tentatively, D is TRBD1 (5 bases). Trimming took off 9 bases at V and 8 bases at J, with 19 bases between the two ends. The CDR3 covers 13 residues. Germline V gene lookup returns CDR1 MRHNA and CDR2 SNTAGT. CDR3 sequence reads: CARSGGPRVGYTF. The CDR3 coding sequence is TGTGCCAGATCGGGGGGACCGAGGGTCGGCTACACCTTC.